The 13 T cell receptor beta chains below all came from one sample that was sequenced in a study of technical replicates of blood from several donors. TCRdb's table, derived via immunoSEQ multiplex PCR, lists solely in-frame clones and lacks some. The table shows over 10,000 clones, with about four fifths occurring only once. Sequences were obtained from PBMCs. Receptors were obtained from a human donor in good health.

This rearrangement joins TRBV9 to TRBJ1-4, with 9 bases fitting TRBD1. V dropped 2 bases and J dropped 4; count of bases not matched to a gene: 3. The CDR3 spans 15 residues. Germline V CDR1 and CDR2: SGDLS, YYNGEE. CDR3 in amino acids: CASSVDRGVNEKLFF. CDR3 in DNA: TGTGCCAGCAGCGTCGACAGGGGGGTTAATGAAAAACTGTTTTTT.

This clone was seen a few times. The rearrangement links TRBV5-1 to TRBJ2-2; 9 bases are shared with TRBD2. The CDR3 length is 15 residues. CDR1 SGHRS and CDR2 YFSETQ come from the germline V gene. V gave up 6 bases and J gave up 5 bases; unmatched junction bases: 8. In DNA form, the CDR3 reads TGCGCCAGCAACCCGACTAGCGGAGAAACCGGGGAGCTGTTTTTT. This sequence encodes CASNPTSGETGELFF. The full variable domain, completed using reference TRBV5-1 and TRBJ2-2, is KAGVTQTPRYLIKTRGQQVTLSCSPISGHRSVSWYQQTPGQGLQFLFEYFSETQRNKGNFPGRFSGRQFSNSRSEMNVSTLELGDSALYLCASNPTSGETGELFFGEGSRLTVL.

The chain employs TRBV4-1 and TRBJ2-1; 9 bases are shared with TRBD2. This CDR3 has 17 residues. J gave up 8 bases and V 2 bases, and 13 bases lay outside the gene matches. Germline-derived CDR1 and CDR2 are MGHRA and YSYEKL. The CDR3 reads CASSQTDSSGSGDEQFF. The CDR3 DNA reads TGCGCCAGCAGCCAAACCGATAGTAGCGGGAGTGGCGATGAGCAGTTCTTC.

DNA for the CDR3: TGTGCCAGCAGCCAAGAAGGGGGGGCGGCCTACAATGAGCAGTTCTTC. Its translation: CASSQEGGAAYNEQFF. The chain couples TRBV4-2 to TRBJ2-1, with a possible D match to TRBD2 (7 bases). CDR3 size: 16 residues. The germline V gene encodes CDR1 LGHNA and CDR2 YNFKEQ. V was clipped by 0 bases and J by 2 bases, with 11 bases between them.

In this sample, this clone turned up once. The CDR3 DNA is TGTGCCAGTAGTGCAAACCGGGACTTGCAGTTCTTC. Translating gives CASSANRDLQFF. The chain links TRBV19 to TRBJ2-1; maybe TRBD2 (6 bases). The CDR3 spans 12 residues. The germline V gene encodes CDR1 LNHDA and CDR2 SQIVND (reference sequence). V lost 5 bases, J lost 12 bases, and 14 bases lay in between.

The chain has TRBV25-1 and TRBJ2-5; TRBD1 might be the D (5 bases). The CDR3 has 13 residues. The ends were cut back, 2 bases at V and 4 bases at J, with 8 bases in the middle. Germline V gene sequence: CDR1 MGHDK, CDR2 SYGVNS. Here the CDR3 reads CASSEGARETQYF. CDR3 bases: TGTGCCAGCAGTGAAGGGGCCCGAGAGACCCAGTACTTC.

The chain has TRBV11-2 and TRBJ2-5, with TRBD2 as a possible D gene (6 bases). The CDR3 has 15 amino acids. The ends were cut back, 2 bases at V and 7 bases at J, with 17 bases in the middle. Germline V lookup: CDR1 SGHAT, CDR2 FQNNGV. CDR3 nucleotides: TGTGCCAGCAGCTTACAGTGGGAGGCGGCCCGGACCCAGTACTTC. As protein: CASSLQWEAARTQYF.

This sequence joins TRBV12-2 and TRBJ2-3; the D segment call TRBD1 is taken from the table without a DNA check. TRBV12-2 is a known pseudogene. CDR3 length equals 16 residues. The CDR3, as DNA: TGTGCAAGTCTATCCTGCGCAGGGCCTAGCACAGATACGCAGTATTTT. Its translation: CASLSCAGPSTDTQYF.

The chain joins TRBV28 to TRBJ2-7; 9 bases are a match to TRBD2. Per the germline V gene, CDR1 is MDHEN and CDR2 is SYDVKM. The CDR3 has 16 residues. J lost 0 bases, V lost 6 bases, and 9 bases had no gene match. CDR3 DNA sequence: TGTGCCAGCAGCCGCAGGCGGGAGGGCCTCTCCTACGAGCAGTACTTC. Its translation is CASSRRREGLSYEQYF. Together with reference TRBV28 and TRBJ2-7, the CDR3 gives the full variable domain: DVKVTQSSRYLVKRTGEKVFLECVQDMDHENMFWYRQDPGLGLRLIYFSYDVKMKEKGDIPEGYSVSREKKERFSLILESASTNQTSMYLCASSRRREGLSYEQYFGPGTRLTVT.

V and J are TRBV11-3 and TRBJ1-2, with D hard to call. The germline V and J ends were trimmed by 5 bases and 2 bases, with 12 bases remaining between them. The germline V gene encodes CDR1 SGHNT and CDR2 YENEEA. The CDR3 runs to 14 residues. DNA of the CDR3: TGTGCCAGCAGCCCGGTATTGCTAAACTATGGCTACACCTTC. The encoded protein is CASSPVLLNYGYTF.

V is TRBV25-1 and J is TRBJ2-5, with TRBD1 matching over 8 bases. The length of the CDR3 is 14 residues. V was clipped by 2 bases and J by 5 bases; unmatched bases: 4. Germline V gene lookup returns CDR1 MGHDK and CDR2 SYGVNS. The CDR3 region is CASSELDRVETQYF. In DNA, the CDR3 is TGTGCCAGCAGTGAACTGGACAGGGTCGAGACCCAGTACTTC.

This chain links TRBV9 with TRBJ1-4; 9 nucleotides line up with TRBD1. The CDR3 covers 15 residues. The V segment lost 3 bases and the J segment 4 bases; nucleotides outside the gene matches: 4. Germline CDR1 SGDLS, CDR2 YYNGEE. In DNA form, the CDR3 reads TGTGCCAGCAGCGACTGGACAGGGGATAATGAAAAACTGTTTTTT. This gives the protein CASSDWTGDNEKLFF.

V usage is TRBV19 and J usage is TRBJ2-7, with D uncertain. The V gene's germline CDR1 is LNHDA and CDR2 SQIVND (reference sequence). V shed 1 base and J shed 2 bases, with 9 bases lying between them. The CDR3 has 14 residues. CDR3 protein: CASSIVGRTYEQYF. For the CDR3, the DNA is TGTGCCAGTAGTATAGTGGGCAGAACCTACGAGCAGTACTTC. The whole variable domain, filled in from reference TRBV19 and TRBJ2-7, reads DGGITQSPKYLFRKEGQNVTLSCEQNLNHDAMYWYRQDPGQGLRLIYYSQIVNDFQKGDIAEGYSVSREKKESFPLTVTSAQKNPTAFYLCASSIVGRTYEQYFGPGTRLTVT.